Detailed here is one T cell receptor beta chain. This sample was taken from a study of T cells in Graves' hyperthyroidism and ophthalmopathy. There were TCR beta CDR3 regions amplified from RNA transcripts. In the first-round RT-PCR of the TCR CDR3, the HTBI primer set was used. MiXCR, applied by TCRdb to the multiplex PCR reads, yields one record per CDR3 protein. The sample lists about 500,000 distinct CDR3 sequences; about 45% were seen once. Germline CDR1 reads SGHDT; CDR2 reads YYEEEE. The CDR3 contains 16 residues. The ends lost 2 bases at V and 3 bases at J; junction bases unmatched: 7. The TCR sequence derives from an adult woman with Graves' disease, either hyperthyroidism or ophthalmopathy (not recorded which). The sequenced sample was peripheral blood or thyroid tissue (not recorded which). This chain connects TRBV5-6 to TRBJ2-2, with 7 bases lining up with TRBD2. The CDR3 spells CASSFPTGGDTGELFF. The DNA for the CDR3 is TGTGCCAGCAGCTTCCCCACGGGAGGCGACACCGGGGAGCTGTTTTTT.